This T cell receptor beta chain was observed in a study of cytomegalovirus exposure and HLA in healthy donors. Study results and caveats: HLA alleles showed associations with fewer than 20,000 TCR beta sequences in a later analysis, at a 0.05 false discovery rate. As a later analysis showed, a missense DCLRE1C variant was linked to trimming of TCR beta V- and J-genes.

Germline V lookup: CDR1 MNHNY, CDR2 SVGAGI (reference sequence). The CDR3 loop spans 13 amino acids. The V segment lost 5 bases and the J segment 4 bases; nucleotides outside the gene matches: 4. The PCR ran on 60 Vbeta and 13 Jbeta primers. Data came from immunoSEQ multiplex PCR; TCRdb stores just in-frame clones and leaves some out. This table holds roughly 110,000 clones, roughly 71% found once. Comments on this clone: Its antigen is currently unknown.

These donors counted as nominally healthy when sampled, but unrecorded immune exposures were likely. This chain uses TRBV6-6 with TRBJ2-5, with 7 bases that match TRBD1. The sequenced sample consisted of PBMCs. The origin of this receptor is a male donor in good health and CMV-seropositive. The CDR3 protein is CASSHRGGETQYF. Here the CDR3 DNA reads TGTGCCAGCAGTCACAGGGGTGGAGAGACCCAGTACTTC.